This is a list of T cell receptor beta chains from one sample in a study of CD8 T cells in ankylosing spondylitis. TCRdb itself ran the 5' RACE reads through MiXCR, one entry per CDR3 protein. This table holds over 700,000 distinct CDR3 sequences, 19% found once. The sequenced material came from blood, either unsorted or a sorted T cell fraction (not recorded which). These receptor sequences come from a male donor with ankylosing spondylitis. Each CDR3 is given with its conserved first and last residue. D genes are given only for firm matches. A row's size may be missing; if present it is once, few, many or a size class.

>TRBV7-9|TRBJ2-1|.|.
CASRGGTNRGNEQFF
TGTGCCAGCAGGGGAGGGACAAATAGGGGCAATGAGCAGTTCTTC
>TRBV7-2|TRBJ2-5|.|once
CASSLLGVQETQYF
TGTGCCAGCAGCTTATTGGGGGTTCAAGAGACCCAGTACTTC
>TRBV20-1|TRBJ2-1|.|.
CSAPHRDISYNEQFF
TGCAGTGCTCCACACAGAGACATCTCCTACAATGAGCAGTTCTTC
>TRBV15|TRBJ1-1|.|many
CATSRAVNTEAFF
TGTGCCACCAGCAGAGCTGTGAACACTGAAGCTTTCTTT
>TRBV4-1|TRBJ2-5|TRBD1|.
CASSHRTGSETQYF
TGCGCCAGCAGCCACCGGACAGGGTCGGAGACCCAGTACTTC
>TRBV5-1|TRBJ2-7|TRBD1|few
CASRETGGNEQYF
TGCGCCAGCAGGGAGACAGGGGGCAACGAGCAGTACTTC
>TRBV5-1|TRBJ2-1|TRBD1|.
CASSLGGQGYDEQFF
TGCGCCAGCAGCTTGGGGGGACAGGGGTACGATGAGCAGTTCTTC
>TRBV5-1|TRBJ2-7|TRBD1|.
CASSPKGQAYEQYF
TGCGCCAGCAGCCCCAAGGGACAGGCCTACGAGCAGTACTTC
>TRBV12-3/TRBV12-4|TRBJ2-2|TRBD2|.
CASRIAGGTGELFF
TGTGCCAGCAGGATAGCGGGAGGGACCGGGGAGCTGTTTTTT
>TRBV29-1|TRBJ1-1|.|many
CSVEVAPIGVEAFF
TGCAGCGTTGAAGTGGCCCCGATTGGGGTTGAAGCTTTCTTT
>TRBV7-8|TRBJ2-7|.|many
CASSFQWSQGRNEQYF
TGTGCCAGCAGCTTTCAATGGTCACAGGGGAGGAACGAGCAGTACTTC
>TRBV2|TRBJ2-6|TRBD1|.
CASRDRSSGANVLTF
TGTGCCAGCAGGGACAGGAGCTCTGGGGCCAACGTCCTGACTTTC
>TRBV12-3/TRBV12-4|TRBJ1-1|TRBD1|few
CASSYRGSNTEAFF
TGTGCCAGCAGTTACAGGGGATCGAACACTGAAGCTTTCTTT
>TRBV29-1|TRBJ1-1|.|many
CSVKNTEAFF
TGCAGCGTGAAGAACACTGAAGCTTTCTTT
>TRBV12-3/TRBV12-4|TRBJ1-1|.|many
CASSPMGGAMNTEAFF
TGTGCCAGCAGTCCGATGGGGGGAGCAATGAACACTGAAGCTTTCTTT
>TRBV7-2|TRBJ2-7|.|few
CASSAPGDGYEQYF
TGTGCCAGCAGCGCTCCAGGGGACGGCTACGAGCAGTACTTC
>TRBV5-1|TRBJ1-4|TRBD1|.
CASSLGGGSLTNEKLFF
TGCGCCAGCAGCTTGGGAGGGGGCTCCCTAACTAATGAAAAACTGTTTTTT
>TRBV12-3/TRBV12-4|TRBJ2-5|.|few
CASSKQENEETQYF
TGTGCCAGCAGTAAACAGGAAAACGAGGAGACCCAGTACTTC
>TRBV9|TRBJ2-4|TRBD2|.
CASSVGGGGGEAKNIQYF
TGTGCCAGCAGCGTAGGAGGGGGCGGGGGGGAAGCCAAAAACATTCAGTACTTC
>TRBV11-2|TRBJ1-5|.|few
CASSRTTPNQPQHF
TGTGCCAGCAGCCGCACGACCCCGAATCAGCCCCAGCATTTT
>TRBV6-1|TRBJ1-1|TRBD1|.
CASSDPGQFTEAFF
TGTGCCAGCAGTGATCCGGGACAGTTCACTGAAGCTTTCTTT
>TRBV4-1|TRBJ2-1|.|.
CASSRLEGYNEQFF
TGCGCCAGCAGCCGACTAGAGGGGTACAATGAGCAGTTCTTC
>TRBV12-3/TRBV12-4|TRBJ2-1|.|few
CASSFGRQYNEQFF
TGTGCCAGCAGTTTCGGTCGGCAGTACAATGAGCAGTTCTTC
>TRBV11-2|TRBJ2-5|.|few
CASSLVGIAQETQYF
TGTGCCAGCAGCTTAGTGGGTATTGCCCAAGAGACCCAGTACTTC
>TRBV12-3/TRBV12-4|TRBJ2-3|TRBD2|.
CASSHLQLAGEPTDTQYF
TGTGCCAGCAGTCACCTGCAACTAGCGGGGGAACCCACAGATACGCAGTATTTT
>TRBV15|TRBJ1-2|.|few
CATSRDKGVGGYTF
TGTGCCACCAGCAGAGATAAAGGGGTAGGAGGCTACACCTTC
>TRBV12-3/TRBV12-4|TRBJ2-1|TRBD2|.
CASTRGTSGRGVPYNEQFF
TGTGCCAGCACCCGCGGGACTAGCGGGAGGGGGGTGCCCTACAATGAGCAGTTCTTC
>TRBV6-1|TRBJ2-1|TRBD1|.
CAVAGQADNEQFF
TGTGCAGTAGCAGGACAGGCCGACAATGAGCAGTTCTTC
>TRBV11-2|TRBJ1-1|TRBD1|few
CASGQGATEAFF
TGTGCCAGCGGCCAGGGGGCCACTGAAGCTTTCTTT
>TRBV6-6|TRBJ1-2|.|.
CASISGGAGGYTF
TGTGCCAGCATTTCCGGAGGGGCAGGTGGCTACACCTTC
>TRBV29-1|TRBJ2-1|.|.
CSVVVGYNEQFF
TGCAGCGTTGTGGTGGGCTACAATGAGCAGTTCTTC
>TRBV30|TRBJ1-2|TRBD1|.
CAWSGPDRGYGYTF
TGTGCCTGGAGTGGCCCTGACAGGGGCTATGGCTACACCTTC
>TRBV6-5|TRBJ1-5|.|few
CASSYSGRGYSNQPQHF
TGTGCCAGCAGTTACTCGGGCAGGGGTTATAGCAATCAGCCCCAGCATTTT
>TRBV5-1|TRBJ2-7|.|.
CASSSSDRREQYF
TGCGCCAGCAGCTCCTCAGACAGGCGCGAGCAGTACTTC
>TRBV3-1|TRBJ1-3|.|few
CASSLDQNSGNTIYF
TGTGCCAGCAGTCTCGACCAAAACTCTGGAAACACCATATATTTT
>TRBV29-1|TRBJ1-1|.|few
CSVPHPNTEAFF
TGCAGCGTTCCACACCCGAACACTGAAGCTTTCTTT
>TRBV20-1|TRBJ2-2|TRBD2|few
CSARDGQRGLSNTGELFF
TGCAGTGCTAGAGATGGGCAGCGGGGACTTTCGAACACCGGGGAGCTGTTTTTT
>TRBV4-2|TRBJ1-1|TRBD1|few
CASSQGGQGNTEAFF
TGTGCCAGCAGCCAAGGGGGACAGGGAAACACTGAAGCTTTCTTT
>TRBV6-5|TRBJ2-5|.|few
CASSLLGEDPETQYF
TGTGCCAGCAGTTTGTTAGGGGAAGACCCAGAGACCCAGTACTTC
>TRBV5-1|TRBJ1-2|.|.
CASSLEGPQGGGYTF
TGCGCCAGCAGCCTGGAGGGACCCCAGGGCGGCGGCTACACCTTC
>TRBV20-1|TRBJ2-3|TRBD2|.
CSATGTSARYF
TGCAGTGCTACCGGGACTAGTGCGCGATATTTT
>TRBV5-4|TRBJ2-7|TRBD2|once
CASSSAGAGGPEQYF
TGTGCCAGCAGCTCGGCAGGAGCGGGAGGGCCAGAGCAGTACTTC
>TRBV3-1|TRBJ1-1|TRBD1|.
CASSGTGARTNTEAFF
TGTGCCAGCAGCGGGACAGGGGCGAGGACGAACACTGAAGCTTTCTTT
>TRBV7-6|TRBJ2-3|.|few
CASSPAGYNADTQYF
TGTGCCAGCAGCCCCGCGGGATATAATGCAGATACGCAGTATTTT
>TRBV11-2|TRBJ2-3|TRBD1|few
CASLLDRGTDTQYF
TGTGCCAGCCTTCTGGACAGGGGCACAGATACGCAGTATTTT
>TRBV20-1|TRBJ1-5|.|few
CSAKSRTDNQPQHF
TGCAGTGCAAAGTCCAGGACCGACAATCAGCCCCAGCATTTT
>TRBV4-2|TRBJ2-7|TRBD1|.
CASSPRQGDTPYEQYF
TGTGCCAGCAGTCCCCGACAGGGAGATACCCCATACGAGCAGTACTTC
>TRBV5-5|TRBJ2-3|TRBD2|.
CASSRGTSEGDTQYF
TGTGCCAGCAGCCGAGGGACTAGTGAAGGAGATACGCAGTATTTT
>TRBV4-1|TRBJ1-2|TRBD1|.
CASSQVEGAHSNYGYTF
TGCGCCAGCAGCCAAGTGGAGGGGGCCCATTCCAACTATGGCTACACCTTC
>TRBV12-3/TRBV12-4|TRBJ1-1|.|many
CASSLFRTEAFF
TGTGCCAGCAGTTTATTTCGGACTGAAGCTTTCTTT
>TRBV12-3/TRBV12-4|TRBJ2-5|TRBD1|.
CASSPSFGDSQQETQYF
TGTGCCAGCAGTCCCAGTTTTGGGGACAGCCAACAAGAGACCCAGTACTTC
>TRBV20-1|TRBJ2-7|TRBD2|few
CSARVSGLPSYEQYF
TGCAGTGCTAGAGTTAGCGGGTTGCCCTCCTACGAGCAGTACTTC
>TRBV20-1|TRBJ2-2|.|few
CSAPPRAGAVGAGELFF
TGCAGTGCCCCTCCCCGGGCGGGGGCCGTAGGCGCCGGGGAGCTGTTTTTT
>TRBV10-2|TRBJ1-2|.|.
CASSDGSYGYTF
TGCGCCAGCAGTGACGGATCCTATGGCTACACCTTC
>TRBV5-1|TRBJ2-1|TRBD1|many
CASSPGTGGGNEQFF
TGCGCCAGCAGCCCCGGGACAGGGGGCGGCAATGAGCAGTTCTTC